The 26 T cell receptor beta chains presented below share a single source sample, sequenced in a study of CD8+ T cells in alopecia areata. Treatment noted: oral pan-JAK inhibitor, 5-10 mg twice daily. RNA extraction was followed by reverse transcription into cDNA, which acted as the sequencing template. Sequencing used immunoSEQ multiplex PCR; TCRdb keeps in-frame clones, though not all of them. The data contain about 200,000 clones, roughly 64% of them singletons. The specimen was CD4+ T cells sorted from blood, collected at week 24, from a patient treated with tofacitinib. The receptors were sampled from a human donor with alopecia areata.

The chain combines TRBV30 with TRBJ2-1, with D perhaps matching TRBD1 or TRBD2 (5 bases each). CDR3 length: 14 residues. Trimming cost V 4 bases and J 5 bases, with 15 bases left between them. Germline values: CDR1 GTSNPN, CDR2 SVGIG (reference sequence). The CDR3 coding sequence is TGTGCCTGGAACACGAACGTGGGACACAATGAGCAGTTCTTC. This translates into CAWNTNVGHNEQFF.

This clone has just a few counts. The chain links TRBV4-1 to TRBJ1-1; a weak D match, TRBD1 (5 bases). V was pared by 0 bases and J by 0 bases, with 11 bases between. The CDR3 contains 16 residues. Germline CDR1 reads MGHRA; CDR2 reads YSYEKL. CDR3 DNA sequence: TGCGCCAGCAGCCAAGATTGGGGGAACATGAACACTGAAGCTTTCTTT. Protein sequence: CASSQDWGNMNTEAFF.

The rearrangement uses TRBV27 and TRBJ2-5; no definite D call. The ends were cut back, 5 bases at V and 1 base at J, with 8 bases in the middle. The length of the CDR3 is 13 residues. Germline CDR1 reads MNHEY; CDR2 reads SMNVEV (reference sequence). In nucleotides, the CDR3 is TGTGCCAGCAGTCAAAGGAGCCAAGAGACCCAGTACTTC. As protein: CASSQRSQETQYF.

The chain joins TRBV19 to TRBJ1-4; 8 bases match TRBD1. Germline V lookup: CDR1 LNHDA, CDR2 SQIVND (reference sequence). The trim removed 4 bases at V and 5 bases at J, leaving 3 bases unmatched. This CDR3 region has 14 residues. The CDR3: CASSTQGGNEKLFF. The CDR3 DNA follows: TGTGCCAGTAGTACACAGGGGGGGAATGAAAAACTGTTTTTT.

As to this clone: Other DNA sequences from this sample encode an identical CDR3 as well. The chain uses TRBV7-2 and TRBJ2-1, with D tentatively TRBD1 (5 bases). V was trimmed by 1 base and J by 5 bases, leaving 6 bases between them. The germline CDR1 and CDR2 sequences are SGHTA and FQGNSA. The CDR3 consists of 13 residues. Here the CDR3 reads CASSLGQNNEQFF. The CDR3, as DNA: TGTGCCAGCAGCTTAGGACAGAACAATGAGCAGTTCTTC.

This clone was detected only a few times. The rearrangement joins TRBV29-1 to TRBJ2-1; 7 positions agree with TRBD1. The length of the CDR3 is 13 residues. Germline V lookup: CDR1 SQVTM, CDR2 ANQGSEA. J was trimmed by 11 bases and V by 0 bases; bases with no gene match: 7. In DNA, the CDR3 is TGCAGCGTTGAAGATCAACAGGGGAGCAAGCAGTTCTTC. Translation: CSVEDQQGSKQFF.

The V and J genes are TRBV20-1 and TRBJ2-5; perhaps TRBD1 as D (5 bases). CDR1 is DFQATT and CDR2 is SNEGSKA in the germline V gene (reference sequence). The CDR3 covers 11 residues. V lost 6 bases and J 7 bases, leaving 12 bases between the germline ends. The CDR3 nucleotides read TGCAGTGCCAGGGTTGACGTGACCCAGTACTTC. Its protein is CSARVDVTQYF.

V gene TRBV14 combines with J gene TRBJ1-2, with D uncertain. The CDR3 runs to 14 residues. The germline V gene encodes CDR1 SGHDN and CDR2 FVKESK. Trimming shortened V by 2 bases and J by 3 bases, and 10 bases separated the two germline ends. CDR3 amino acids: CASSQRGVDYGYTF. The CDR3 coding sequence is TGTGCCAGCAGCCAACGCGGGGTTGACTATGGCTACACCTTC.

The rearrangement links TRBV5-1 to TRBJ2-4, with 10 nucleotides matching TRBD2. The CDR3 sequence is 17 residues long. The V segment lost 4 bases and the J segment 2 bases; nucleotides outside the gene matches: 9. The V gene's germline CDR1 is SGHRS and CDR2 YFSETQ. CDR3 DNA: TGCGCCAGCAGCCCCGAGCGGGGGGGCCGGACCAAAAACATTCAGTACTTC. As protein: CASSPERGGRTKNIQYF.

The CDR3 DNA reads TGCGCCAGCAGCTTGGAACCGAATAGTAACTATGGCTACACCTTC. Encoded protein: CASSLEPNSNYGYTF. The V call is TRBV5-1, the J call TRBJ1-2; D is undetermined. The germline V and J ends were trimmed by 0 bases and 1 base, with 10 bases remaining between them. The CDR3 has 15 amino acids. Germline CDR1 and CDR2: SGHRS and YFSETQ.

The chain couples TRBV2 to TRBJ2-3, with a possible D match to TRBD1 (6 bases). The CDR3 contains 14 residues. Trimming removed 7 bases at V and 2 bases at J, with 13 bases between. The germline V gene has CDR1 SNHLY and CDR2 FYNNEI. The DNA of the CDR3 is TGTGCCAGCACCAGACAGGTGTCCACAGATACGCAGTATTTT. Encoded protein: CASTRQVSTDTQYF.

CDR3 nucleotide sequence: TGTGCCAGCAGCGTAGTATCGACGACAGATTCCAATGGCTACACCTTC. It encodes CASSVVSTTDSNGYTF. The chain couples TRBV9 to TRBJ1-2; tentative D call: TRBD1 (5 bases). The CDR3 runs to 16 residues. V lost 0 bases and J 6 bases, leaving 18 bases between the germline ends. Germline assignment: CDR1 SGDLS and CDR2 YYNGEE. The complete variable domain, with remaining parts taken from reference TRBV9 and TRBJ1-2, reads DSGVTQTPKHLITATGQRVTLRCSPRSGDLSVYWYQQSLDQGLQFLIQYYNGEERAKGNILERFSAQQFPDLHSELNLSSLELGDSALYFCASSVVSTTDSNGYTFGSGTRLTVV.

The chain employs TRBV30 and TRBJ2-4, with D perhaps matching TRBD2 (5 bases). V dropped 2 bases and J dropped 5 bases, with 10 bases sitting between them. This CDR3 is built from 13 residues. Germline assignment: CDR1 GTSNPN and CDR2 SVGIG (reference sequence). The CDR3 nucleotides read TGTGCCTGGAGTCCCCTTAGCGAAAACATTCAGTACTTC. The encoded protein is CAWSPLSENIQYF.

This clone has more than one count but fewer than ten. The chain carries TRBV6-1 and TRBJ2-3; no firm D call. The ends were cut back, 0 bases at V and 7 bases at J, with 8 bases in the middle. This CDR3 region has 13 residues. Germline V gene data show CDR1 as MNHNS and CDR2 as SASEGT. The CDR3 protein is CASSEAPRNTQYF. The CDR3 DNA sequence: TGTGCCAGCAGTGAAGCCCCTCGGAATACGCAGTATTTT.

The CDR3 region has the DNA TGTGCCAGCAGCTCCACTACGGGCGTCGTGGGCAATGAGCAGTTCTTC. Its translation: CASSSTTGVVGNEQFF. This chain uses TRBV7-2 with TRBJ2-1; D ambiguous. V lost 4 bases, J lost 6 bases, and 19 bases lay in between. The CDR3 runs 16 residues. Germline V gives CDR1 SGHTA, CDR2 FQGNSA.

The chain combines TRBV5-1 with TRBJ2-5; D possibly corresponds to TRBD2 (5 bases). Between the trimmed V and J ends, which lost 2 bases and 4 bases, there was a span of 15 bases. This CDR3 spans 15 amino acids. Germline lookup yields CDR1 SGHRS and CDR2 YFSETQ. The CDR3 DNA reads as TGCGCCAGCAGCTTTTTGGTTTCTAGCAGAGAGACCCAGTACTTC. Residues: CASSFLVSSRETQYF. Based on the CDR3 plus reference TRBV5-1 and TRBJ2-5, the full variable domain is KAGVTQTPRYLIKTRGQQVTLSCSPISGHRSVSWYQQTPGQGLQFLFEYFSETQRNKGNFPGRFSGRQFSNSRSEMNVSTLELGDSALYLCASSFLVSSRETQYFGPGTRLLVL.

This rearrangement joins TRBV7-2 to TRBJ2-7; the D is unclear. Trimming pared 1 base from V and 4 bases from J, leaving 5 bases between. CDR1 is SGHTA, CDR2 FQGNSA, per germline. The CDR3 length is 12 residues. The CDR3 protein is CASSLDTYEQYF. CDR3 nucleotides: TGTGCCAGCAGCTTAGACACTTACGAGCAGTACTTC.

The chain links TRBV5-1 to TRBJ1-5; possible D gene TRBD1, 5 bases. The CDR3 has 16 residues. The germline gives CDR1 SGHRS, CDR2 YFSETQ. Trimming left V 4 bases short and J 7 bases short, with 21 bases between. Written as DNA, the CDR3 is TGCGCCAGCAGCCCTTGGGGGGGGAACAGCGGGCAGCCCCAGCATTTT. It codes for CASSPWGGNSGQPQHF.

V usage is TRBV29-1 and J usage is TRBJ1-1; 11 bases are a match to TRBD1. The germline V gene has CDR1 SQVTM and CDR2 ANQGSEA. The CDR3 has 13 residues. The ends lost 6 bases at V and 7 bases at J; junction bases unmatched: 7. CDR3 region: CSVRTGGDGEAFF. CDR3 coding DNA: TGCAGCGTCCGGACAGGGGGCGATGGTGAAGCTTTCTTT.

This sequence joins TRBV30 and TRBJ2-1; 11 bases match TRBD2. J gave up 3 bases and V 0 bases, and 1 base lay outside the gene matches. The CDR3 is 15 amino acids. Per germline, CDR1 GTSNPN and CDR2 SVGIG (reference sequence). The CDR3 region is CAWSVGLAGYNEQFF. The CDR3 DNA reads TGTGCCTGGAGTGTAGGACTAGCGGGCTACAATGAGCAGTTCTTC.

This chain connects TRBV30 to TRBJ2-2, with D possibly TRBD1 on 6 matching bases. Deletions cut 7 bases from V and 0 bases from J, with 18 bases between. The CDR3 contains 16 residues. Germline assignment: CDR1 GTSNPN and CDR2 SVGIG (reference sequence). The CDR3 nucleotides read TGTGCCTTGGATTCCGGGACAACCGCGAACACCGGGGAGCTGTTTTTT. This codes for CALDSGTTANTGELFF.

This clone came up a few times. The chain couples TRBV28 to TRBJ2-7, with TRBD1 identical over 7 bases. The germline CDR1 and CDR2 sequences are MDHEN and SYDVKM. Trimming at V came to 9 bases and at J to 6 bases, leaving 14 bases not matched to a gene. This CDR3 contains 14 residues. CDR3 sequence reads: CASHPGTALREQYF. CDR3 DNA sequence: TGTGCCAGTCACCCCGGGACAGCACTCCGCGAGCAGTACTTC.

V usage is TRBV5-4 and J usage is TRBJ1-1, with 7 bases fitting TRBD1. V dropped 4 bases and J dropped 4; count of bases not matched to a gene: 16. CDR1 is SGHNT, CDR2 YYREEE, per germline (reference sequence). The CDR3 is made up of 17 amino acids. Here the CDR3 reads CASSPPVAGGRATEAFF. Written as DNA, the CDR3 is TGTGCCAGCAGCCCCCCGGTGGCAGGGGGGCGTGCCACTGAAGCTTTCTTT.

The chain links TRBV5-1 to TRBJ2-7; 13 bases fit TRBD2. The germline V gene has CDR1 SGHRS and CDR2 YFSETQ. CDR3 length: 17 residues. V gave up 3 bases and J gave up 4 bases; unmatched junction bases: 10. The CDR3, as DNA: TGCGCCAGCAGCTCCCGGACTAGCGGGAGAGGTGGTTACGAGCAGTACTTC. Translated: CASSSRTSGRGGYEQYF.

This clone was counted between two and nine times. DNA for the CDR3: TGCAGCGTACAGGACCCGGGAACGCAGACCCAGTACTTC. This encodes CSVQDPGTQTQYF. The V and J genes are TRBV29-1 and TRBJ2-5; D might be TRBD1 or TRBD2, each matching 5 bases. Trimming cost V 6 bases and J 6 bases, with 17 bases left between them. The CDR3 runs to 13 residues. Germline-derived CDR1 and CDR2 are SQVTM and ANQGSEA.

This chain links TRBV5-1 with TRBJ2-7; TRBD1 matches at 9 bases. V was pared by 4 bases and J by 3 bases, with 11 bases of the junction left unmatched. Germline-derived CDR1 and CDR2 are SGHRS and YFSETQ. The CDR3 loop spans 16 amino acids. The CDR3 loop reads CASSGRQGEGSYEQYF. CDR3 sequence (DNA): TGCGCCAGCAGCGGCAGACAGGGGGAAGGGAGCTACGAGCAGTACTTC.